The rows below give T cell receptor beta chains drawn from one sample of a study of T cells in localized non-small cell lung cancer. The assay was immunoSEQ multiplex PCR, and TCRdb's table has in-frame clones only and misses some. Of approximately 72,000 clones in the sample, approximately 84% were seen once. Specimen: peripheral blood, collected before any cancer treatment. The receptors shown here come from a female donor at least 60 years old with stage I lung adenocarcinoma. CDR3s include the opening cysteine and the closing phenylalanine or tryptophan. Fields, in order: clone size, V gene, J gene, D gene, CDR3 protein, CDR3 DNA. D genes are given only for firm matches. Not all rows give a size; the values are once, few, many and, for expanded clones, a class.

clone_size: -; v_call: TRBV13; j_call: TRBJ2-1; d_call: TRBD2; cdr3_aa: CASSSGGRVIPYNEQFF; cdr3_nt: TGTGCCAGCAGCTCGGGGGGTCGGGTTATACCGTACAATGAGCAGTTCTTC
clone_size: -; v_call: TRBV18; j_call: TRBJ1-2; d_call: TRBD1; cdr3_aa: CASSQTTGPNYGYTF; cdr3_nt: TGTGCCAGCTCACAAACGACAGGGCCTAACTATGGCTACACCTTC
clone_size: once; v_call: TRBV7-2; j_call: TRBJ1-6; d_call: TRBD1; cdr3_aa: CASSTRGSSYNSPLHF; cdr3_nt: TGTGCCAGCAGCACCAGGGGGAGCTCCTATAATTCACCCCTCCACTTT
clone_size: -; v_call: TRBV12-5; j_call: TRBJ1-6; d_call: -; cdr3_aa: CASGLEGRSPLHF; cdr3_nt: TGTGCTAGTGGTTTGGAGGGCCGCTCACCCCTCCACTTT
clone_size: -; v_call: TRBV9; j_call: TRBJ2-1; d_call: TRBD2; cdr3_aa: CASSGTGLAGGEQFF; cdr3_nt: TGTGCCAGCAGCGGCACGGGACTAGCGGGAGGTGAGCAGTTCTTC
clone_size: -; v_call: TRBV27; j_call: TRBJ2-1; d_call: TRBD1; cdr3_aa: CASIPGTGRANEQFF; cdr3_nt: TGTGCCAGCATCCCCGGGACAGGGAGGGCCAATGAGCAGTTCTTC
clone_size: -; v_call: TRBV19; j_call: TRBJ1-4; d_call: -; cdr3_aa: CASSRDPVSFSNEKLFF; cdr3_nt: TGTGCCAGTAGCCGAGATCCGGTTAGTTTTTCTAATGAAAAACTGTTTTTT
clone_size: few; v_call: TRBV19; j_call: TRBJ1-5; d_call: -; cdr3_aa: CASRIGLYSNQPQHF; cdr3_nt: TGTGCCAGTAGGATAGGACTTTATAGCAATCAGCCCCAGCATTTT
clone_size: few; v_call: TRBV7-5; j_call: TRBJ2-2; d_call: -; cdr3_aa: CARSYSWTSVNTGELFF; cdr3_nt: TGTGCCAGAAGCTACTCCTGGACTAGCGTGAACACCGGGGAGCTGTTTTTT
clone_size: -; v_call: TRBV7-2; j_call: TRBJ2-1; d_call: TRBD2; cdr3_aa: CASSLAGGNYNEQFF; cdr3_nt: TGTGCCAGCAGCTTAGCGGGGGGGAATTACAATGAGCAGTTCTTC
clone_size: once; v_call: TRBV5-1; j_call: TRBJ2-4; d_call: -; cdr3_aa: CASSPGPGRDKNIQYF; cdr3_nt: TGCGCCAGCAGCCCCGGGCCTGGACGAGACAAAAACATTCAGTACTTC
clone_size: -; v_call: TRBV20-1; j_call: TRBJ1-1; d_call: -; cdr3_aa: CSAIKNTEAFF; cdr3_nt: TGCAGTGCTATTAAGAACACTGAAGCTTTCTTT
clone_size: -; v_call: TRBV7-9; j_call: TRBJ2-3; d_call: -; cdr3_aa: CASSSSGWDTQYF; cdr3_nt: TGTGCCAGCAGCTCATCAGGATGGGATACGCAGTATTTT
clone_size: -; v_call: TRBV12-1; j_call: TRBJ2-1; d_call: -; cdr3_aa: CASAPAGGRDEQFF; cdr3_nt: TGTGCCAGCGCCCCTGCGGGGGGGCGAGATGAGCAGTTCTTC
clone_size: -; v_call: TRBV6-5; j_call: TRBJ2-1; d_call: -; cdr3_aa: CASSYQALSNEQFF; cdr3_nt: TGTGCCAGCAGTTACCAGGCTTTAAGCAATGAGCAGTTCTTC
clone_size: -; v_call: TRBV18; j_call: TRBJ1-2; d_call: -; cdr3_aa: CATPPQAGYGYTF; cdr3_nt: TGTGCCACCCCCCCACAGGCGGGCTATGGCTACACCTTC
clone_size: once; v_call: TRBV5-4; j_call: TRBJ2-7; d_call: TRBD2; cdr3_aa: CASSPDSGRVGYEQYF; cdr3_nt: TGTGCCAGCAGCCCCGACAGCGGGAGGGTAGGCTACGAGCAGTACTTC
clone_size: -; v_call: TRBV5-6; j_call: TRBJ1-1; d_call: -; cdr3_aa: CASKYLGRKNTEAFF; cdr3_nt: TGTGCCAGCAAATATTTGGGCAGAAAGAACACTGAAGCTTTCTTT
clone_size: -; v_call: TRBV19; j_call: TRBJ2-7; d_call: TRBD2; cdr3_aa: CASSSPGLAFYEQYF; cdr3_nt: TGTGCCAGTAGTTCGCCGGGACTAGCGTTCTACGAGCAGTACTTC
clone_size: -; v_call: TRBV7-7; j_call: TRBJ2-3; d_call: -; cdr3_aa: CASSSSDGTTQYF; cdr3_nt: TGTGCTAGCAGCTCCTCGGACGGGACCACGCAGTATTTT
clone_size: -; v_call: TRBV2; j_call: TRBJ2-7; d_call: -; cdr3_aa: CASSESQEQYF; cdr3_nt: TGTGCCAGCAGTGAAAGCCAAGAGCAGTACTTC
clone_size: -; v_call: TRBV6-5; j_call: TRBJ2-7; d_call: TRBD1; cdr3_aa: CASRLNRGEQYF; cdr3_nt: TGTGCCAGCAGGCTCAACAGGGGCGAGCAGTACTTC
clone_size: once; v_call: TRBV6-1; j_call: TRBJ2-1; d_call: -; cdr3_aa: CASRLTRGNHNEQFF; cdr3_nt: TGTGCCAGCAGGCTGACTAGAGGGAACCATAATGAGCAGTTCTTC
clone_size: -; v_call: TRBV29-1; j_call: TRBJ2-7; d_call: -; cdr3_aa: CSVSGAYEQYF; cdr3_nt: TGCAGCGTATCAGGGGCCTACGAGCAGTACTTC
clone_size: -; v_call: TRBV9; j_call: TRBJ2-1; d_call: -; cdr3_aa: CASSVLPGGADEQFF; cdr3_nt: TGTGCCAGCAGCGTATTGCCCGGAGGGGCGGATGAGCAGTTCTTC
clone_size: once; v_call: TRBV2; j_call: TRBJ1-1; d_call: TRBD1; cdr3_aa: CASADRGGGNTEAFF; cdr3_nt: TGTGCCAGCGCAGACAGGGGCGGGGGTAACACTGAAGCTTTCTTT
clone_size: -; v_call: TRBV2; j_call: TRBJ2-3; d_call: -; cdr3_aa: CASSRASPTDTQYF; cdr3_nt: TGTGCCAGCAGTCGCGCCAGCCCCACAGATACGCAGTATTTT
clone_size: -; v_call: TRBV6-1; j_call: TRBJ2-1; d_call: -; cdr3_aa: CASSGGSGGYNEQFF; cdr3_nt: TGTGCCAGCAGTGGCGGGTCGGGCGGATACAATGAGCAGTTCTTC
clone_size: -; v_call: TRBV5-1; j_call: TRBJ1-1; d_call: -; cdr3_aa: CASSGGTANTEAFF; cdr3_nt: TGCGCCAGCAGCGGCGGGACTGCGAACACTGAAGCTTTCTTT
clone_size: few; v_call: TRBV7-6; j_call: TRBJ1-5; d_call: -; cdr3_aa: CASSSEGAAQPQHF; cdr3_nt: TGTGCCAGCAGCTCAGAGGGAGCGGCTCAGCCCCAGCATTTT
clone_size: once; v_call: TRBV29-1; j_call: TRBJ1-1; d_call: -; cdr3_aa: CSVALQGNTEAFF; cdr3_nt: TGCAGCGTTGCGCTACAGGGGAACACTGAAGCTTTCTTT
clone_size: -; v_call: TRBV4-1; j_call: TRBJ2-1; d_call: TRBD1; cdr3_aa: CASSHSPGQPRTTEFF; cdr3_nt: TGCGCCAGCAGCCATTCACCGGGACAGCCCCGTACTACGGAGTTCTTC
clone_size: -; v_call: TRBV7-9; j_call: TRBJ1-1; d_call: -; cdr3_aa: CASSPDLHGRTEAFF; cdr3_nt: TGTGCCAGCAGCCCAGACCTACACGGTCGGACTGAAGCTTTCTTT
clone_size: -; v_call: TRBV27; j_call: TRBJ2-7; d_call: TRBD1; cdr3_aa: CASSLTRQGRYEQYF; cdr3_nt: TGTGCCAGCAGTTTAACTCGACAGGGGCGCTACGAGCAGTACTTC
clone_size: -; v_call: TRBV10-3; j_call: TRBJ2-7; d_call: -; cdr3_aa: CAITFGPGSYEQYF; cdr3_nt: TGTGCCATCACCTTCGGACCGGGCTCCTACGAGCAGTACTTC
clone_size: -; v_call: TRBV7-9; j_call: TRBJ2-5; d_call: TRBD1; cdr3_aa: CASSRDRAQETQYF; cdr3_nt: TGTGCCAGCAGCAGGGACAGGGCCCAAGAGACCCAGTACTTC
clone_size: few; v_call: TRBV19; j_call: TRBJ2-2; d_call: -; cdr3_aa: CASRIGAFTGELFF; cdr3_nt: TGTGCCTCCCGGATAGGGGCCTTCACCGGGGAGCTGTTTTTT
clone_size: -; v_call: TRBV6-6; j_call: TRBJ1-2; d_call: -; cdr3_aa: CASSNGVNYGYTF; cdr3_nt: TGTGCCAGCAGTAACGGGGTTAACTATGGCTACACCTTC
clone_size: -; v_call: TRBV5-1; j_call: TRBJ1-5; d_call: -; cdr3_aa: CASSFDIESQPQHF; cdr3_nt: TGCGCCAGCAGCTTTGACATCGAATCTCAGCCCCAGCATTTT
clone_size: -; v_call: TRBV25-1; j_call: TRBJ1-4; d_call: -; cdr3_aa: CASSDRHTRKEKLFF; cdr3_nt: TGTGCCAGCAGTGATCGCCACACTCGAAAAGAAAAACTGTTTTTT
clone_size: once; v_call: TRBV5-1; j_call: TRBJ1-3; d_call: -; cdr3_aa: CASSLSSGRGTSGNTIYF; cdr3_nt: TGCGCCAGCAGCTTGTCATCGGGCAGGGGAACCTCTGGAAACACCATATATTTT
clone_size: -; v_call: TRBV7-2; j_call: TRBJ2-1; d_call: -; cdr3_aa: CASSLGSGTTTMRQFF; cdr3_nt: TGTGCCAGCAGCTTAGGATCCGGGACAACTACAATGAGGCAGTTCTTC
clone_size: -; v_call: TRBV7-9; j_call: TRBJ2-1; d_call: -; cdr3_aa: CASSLVGSGYNEQFF; cdr3_nt: TGTGCCAGCAGCTTAGTGGGGAGCGGCTACAATGAGCAGTTCTTC
clone_size: -; v_call: TRBV18; j_call: TRBJ2-7; d_call: TRBD2; cdr3_aa: CASSLGTSPGEQYF; cdr3_nt: TGTGCCAGCTCGTTGGGGACTAGCCCGGGCGAGCAGTACTTC
clone_size: -; v_call: TRBV5-1; j_call: TRBJ2-4; d_call: TRBD2; cdr3_aa: CASSIAGTLAKNIQYF; cdr3_nt: TGCGCCAGCAGCATAGCGGGGACGCTAGCCAAAAACATTCAGTACTTC
clone_size: -; v_call: TRBV6-1; j_call: TRBJ2-3; d_call: -; cdr3_aa: CASSGSGTAALTDTQYF; cdr3_nt: TGTGCCAGCAGTGGATCCGGGACGGCAGCTCTCACAGATACGCAGTATTTT
clone_size: once; v_call: TRBV11-3; j_call: TRBJ2-2; d_call: TRBD2; cdr3_aa: CASRAGGPSGELFF; cdr3_nt: TGTGCCAGCCGGGCGGGGGGCCCTTCCGGGGAGCTGTTTTTT
clone_size: -; v_call: TRBV5-1; j_call: TRBJ2-1; d_call: -; cdr3_aa: CASSLNPSSYNEQFF; cdr3_nt: TGCGCCAGCAGCTTGAATCCGAGCTCCTACAATGAGCAGTTCTTC
clone_size: -; v_call: TRBV4-1; j_call: TRBJ2-2; d_call: -; cdr3_aa: CASSQPLRRAVLPLLNTGELFF; cdr3_nt: TGCGCCAGCAGCCAACCGTTAAGGAGAGCTGTCTTGCCCTTATTGAACACCGGGGAGCTGTTTTTT